The present entry profiles one T cell receptor beta chain with its context. Its cognate antigen is unknown. Profiled with immunoSEQ multiplex PCR; TCRdb holds only in-frame clones, not every one. The sample contains roughly 75,000 clones, 91% of which appear only once. The sample comes from a study of graft-versus-host responses after intestinal transplantation. Across the whole study: Transplants were multivisceral, liver-intestinal, or isolated intestinal. Every transplant recipient was induced with anti-thymocyte globulin, then maintained on tacrolimus and steroids for about three years. Study-wide results and caveats: Peak circulating GvH clone levels tracked with early post-transplant HvG declines. Present in recipient marrow, GvH clones included some that appeared first in ileum or blood.

The CDR3 spans 15 residues. V lost 5 bases and J lost 7; bases outside the gene matches: 6. CDR1 and CDR2 (germline): SEHNR, FQNEAQ (reference sequence). The TCR comes from a human donor who received an intestinal transplant. The starting material was unstimulated CD4+ T cells sorted from spleen or lymph node cells, obtained before intestinal transplant. V usage is TRBV7-9 and J usage is TRBJ2-2; 11 bases fit TRBD1. Here the CDR3 reads CASSAGQGDGGELFF. The CDR3 DNA sequence: TGTGCCAGCAGCGCGGGACAGGGGGATGGCGGGGAGCTGTTTTTT. The full variable domain, with the rest looked up from reference TRBV7-9 and TRBJ2-2, is DTGVSQNPRHKITKRGQNVTFRCDPISEHNRLYWYRQTLGQGPEFLTYFQNEAQLEKSRLLSDRFSAERPKGSFSTLEIQRTEQGDSAMYLCASSAGQGDGGELFFGEGSRLTVL.